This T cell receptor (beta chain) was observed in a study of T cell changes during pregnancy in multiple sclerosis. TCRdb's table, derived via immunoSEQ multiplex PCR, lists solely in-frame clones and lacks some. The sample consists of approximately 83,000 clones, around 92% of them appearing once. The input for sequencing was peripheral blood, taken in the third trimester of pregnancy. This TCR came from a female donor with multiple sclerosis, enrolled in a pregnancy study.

Here the CDR3 reads CASSLRQGNTIYF. The DNA of the CDR3 is TGTGCCAGCAGCCTACGACAGGGAAACACCATATATTTT. This chain joins TRBV7-2 and TRBJ1-3, with D maybe TRBD1 (5 bases). CDR1 and CDR2 (germline): SGHTA, FQGNSA. This CDR3 region has 13 residues. Trimming pared 5 bases from V and 4 bases from J, leaving 9 bases between. Full variable domain (outside the CDR3, taken from reference TRBV7-2 and TRBJ1-3): GAGVSQSPSNKVTEKGKDVELRCDPISGHTALYWYRQSLGQGLEFLIYFQGNSAPDKSGLPSDRFSAERTGGSVSTLTIQRTQQEDSAVYLCASSLRQGNTIYFGEGSWLTVV.